This T cell receptor beta chain comes out of a study of somatic mutations in cytotoxic T cells in rheumatoid arthritis. The CDR3 extends over 11 amino acids. Germline values: CDR1 SQVTM, CDR2 ANQGSEA. The V and J ends lost 6 bases and 3 bases respectively, with 7 bases between them. Libraries were prepared by immunoSEQ multiplex PCR; TCRdb keeps only in-frame clonotypes and omits some of them. This table holds under 20,000 clones, around 63% found once. The source material was CD8+ T cells sorted from blood. This TCR was recovered from an adult with rheumatoid arthritis. The V and J genes are TRBV29-1 and TRBJ2-3; D is undetermined. In nucleotides, the CDR3 is TGCAGCGTACGGGTTACAGATACGCAGTATTTT. Translation gives CSVRVTDTQYF.